This TCR beta chain was sequenced in a study of T cells expressing NK-cell markers (dated by TCRdb to the early 2020s). Some background on the complete study: Under ten donors provided sorted CD3+CD56+NKG2C+, CD3+CD56+NKG2C- and CD3+CD56-NKG2C+ T-cell subsets, whose TCR beta-chain repertoires were profiled. Of the eight sequenced donors, seven were found to be HCMV-seropositive and one was found to be HCMV-seronegative. Randomly selected healthy volunteers, three men and five women, were used as the eight sequenced donors. The libraries were sequenced on Illumina HiSeq 2000/2500, MiSeq or NextSeq, producing 2 x 150 bp reads.

A commercial ELISA kit detecting HCMV-specific IgG in serum was used to determine HCMV serostatus. Ficoll density gradient centrifugation was used to isolate peripheral blood mononuclear cells from blood. The run used an Illumina HiSeq 2000. TCR beta cDNA libraries were made by 5'RACE template switching that added a universal primer site and unique molecular identifiers. cDNA synthesis was primed from the TCR beta constant segment, followed by two successive PCR amplification steps. In the source study's methods: MIGEC handled demultiplexing of the reads and grouping by UMI, while MiTCR was used to assemble and quantify clonotypes. To exclude erroneous sequences, only TCR cDNA sequences supported by at least two reads were retained. Downstream repertoire analysis used the tcR package, and clonotypes were matched across fractions by CDR3 nucleotide sequence plus V segment. VDJmatch was used to annotate antigen specificity against VDJdb, with one amino acid substitution in CDR3 permitted. After TCRdb reprocessed the reads, each CDR3 protein sequence was kept as one row, without DNA. TCRdb, not the authors, supplied the V and J calls. This specimen's table enumerates approximately 550,000 distinct CDR3 sequences. The ten biggest clones cover roughly 3.4% of the sample.

In the case of this clonotype: There is no known antigen for this receptor.

Reading from cysteine to phenylalanine, the CDR3 counts 13 amino acids. The DNA sequence is not available. For CDR1 and CDR2, the germline V gene (reference sequence) lists DFQATT and SNEGSKA. What the work shows at the level of the full study, not this receptor alone: Those dominant clonotypes were again the most abundant among CD3+CD56-NKG2C+ cells in several donors, at about 25-60.1%. It remained unclear whether the expanded NKG2C-expressing T cell clones were specific for HCMV antigens. For six donors, the dominant CD3+CD56+NKG2C+ clonotypes were among the top 10 CD8+ clonotypes and accounted for about 1.0-7.0% of CD8+ T cells.

This sequence was found in a man younger than 30 in good health. Donor details come from another sample of the same person, matched by shared clones. The sample comprised blood T cells: a sorted CD56 or NKG2C T cell subset, CD4+ or CD8+ T cells, or bulk PBMC T cells (not recorded which). The rearranged chain carries TRBV20-1 and TRBJ2-1. The CDR3 region reads CSARVALLGEQFF.